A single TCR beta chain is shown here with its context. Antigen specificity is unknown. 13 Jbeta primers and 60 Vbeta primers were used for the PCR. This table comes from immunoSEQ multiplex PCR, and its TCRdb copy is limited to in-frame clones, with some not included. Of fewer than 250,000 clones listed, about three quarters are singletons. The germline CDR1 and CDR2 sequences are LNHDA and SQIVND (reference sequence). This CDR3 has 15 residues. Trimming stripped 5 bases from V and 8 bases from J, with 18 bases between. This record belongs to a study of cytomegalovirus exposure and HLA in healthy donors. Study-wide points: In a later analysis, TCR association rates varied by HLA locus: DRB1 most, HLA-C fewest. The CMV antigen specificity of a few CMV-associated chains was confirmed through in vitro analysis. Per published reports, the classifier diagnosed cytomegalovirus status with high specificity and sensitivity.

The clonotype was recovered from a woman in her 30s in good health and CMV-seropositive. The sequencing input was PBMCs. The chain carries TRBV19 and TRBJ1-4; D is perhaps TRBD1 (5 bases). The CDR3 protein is CASSSQSQGGEKLFF. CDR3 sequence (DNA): TGTGCCAGTAGTTCCCAGTCCCAGGGAGGCGAAAAACTGTTTTTT.